Each of the 5 T cell receptor beta chains below was sequenced from the same sample in a study of T cell responses to AZD1222 COVID-19 vaccine (dated by TCRdb to about 2021). The label giving this sample's time point can be read as: baseline before first vaccination. Library construction relied on the immunoSEQ multiplex PCR assay. TCRdb carries this immuneACCESS record with in-frame sequences only. Its versions omit some clonotypes, under half of them owing to an unresolved V gene in the studies checked, with the rest unexplained. Recorded for this sample are 150,000 or so clones; 94% of them occurred a single time. The top ten constitute 0.6% to 0.7% of the sample. This sample comprised peripheral blood, obtained on day 0 of AZD1222 vaccination. The receptors here all came from an adult in good health.

The genes are TRBV5-6 and TRBJ1-4; D gene unclear. CDR1 and CDR2 (germline): SGHDT, YYEEEE. CDR3 length: 13 amino acids. Trimming pared 1 base from V and 7 bases from J, leaving 8 bases between. The DNA for the CDR3 is TGTGCCAGCAGCTTGCGCGCGGCTGAAAAACTGTTTTTT. Its translation: CASSLRAAEKLFF.

V and J are TRBV27 and TRBJ2-5; D not certain. The germline gives CDR1 MNHEY, CDR2 SMNVEV (reference sequence). Trimming took 6 bases from V and 7 from J, leaving 9 bases between them. There are 11 residues in the CDR3. CDR3 bases: TGTGCCAGCAGGGGCACGGGGACCCAGTACTTC. Its translation: CASRGTGTQYF.

The V and J genes are TRBV15 and TRBJ2-7; D ambiguous. Germline V gene data show CDR1 as LNHNV and CDR2 as YYDKDF (reference sequence). Trimming pared 1 base from V and 4 bases from J, leaving 8 bases between. The CDR3 sequence is 13 residues long. The CDR3 spells CATSRGPLYEQYF. DNA for the CDR3: TGTGCCACCAGCAGAGGGCCCTTGTACGAGCAGTACTTC.

The J gene is TRBJ1-4, the V gene TRBV6-1; D is unresolved. V lost 2 bases, J lost 10 bases, and 14 bases lay in between. This CDR3 region has 14 residues. Germline values: CDR1 MNHNS, CDR2 SASEGT. Here the CDR3 reads CASSESPEGGKLFF. Here the CDR3 DNA reads TGTGCCAGCAGTGAATCCCCGGAGGGAGGAAAACTGTTTTTT.

The chain joins TRBV29-1 to TRBJ1-1; D call uncertain. The CDR3 consists of 11 residues. The germline gives CDR1 SQVTM, CDR2 ANQGSEA. Trimming took 5 bases from V and 4 from J, leaving 8 bases between them. CDR3 coding DNA: TGCAGCGTTCTCCGGCGCACTGAAGCTTTCTTT. Its protein product is CSVLRRTEAFF.